These 13 T cell receptor beta chains were all obtained from the same sample, sequenced in a study of blood T cell repertoires in COVID-19. The table came from immunoSEQ multiplex PCR; TCRdb's copy has only in-frame clones and leaves some out. The data show 90,000 to 100,000 clones, roughly 85% seen once. Sequencing was performed on peripheral blood. The receptors stem from an elderly man with acute or convalescent COVID-19.

This chain uses TRBV20-1 with TRBJ1-4; the D is unclear. The CDR3 is 11 residues long. The germline gives CDR1 DFQATT, CDR2 SNEGSKA (reference sequence). CDR3 nucleotides: TGCAGCCTGACACTGGGTGAAAAACTGTTTTTT. Its translation: CSLTLGEKLFF.

The chain uses TRBV6-5 and TRBJ1-3, with D possibly matching TRBD1 (5 bases). V was shortened by 8 bases and J by 1 base, with 6 bases between the two germline ends. CDR1 and CDR2 (germline): MNHEY, SVGAGI. The CDR3 is made up of 12 amino acids. The DNA of the CDR3 is TGTGCCAGCCGGGGGTCTGGAAACACCATATATTTT. This translates into CASRGSGNTIYF.

The chain is built from TRBV28 and TRBJ1-5; no reliable D call. The CDR3 has 12 amino acids. The V gene lost 7 bases and the J gene lost 5 bases, with 9 bases spanning the gap. Per germline, CDR1 MDHEN and CDR2 SYDVKM. CDR3 residues: CASKEGDQPQHF. The DNA of the CDR3 is TGTGCCAGCAAGGAGGGAGATCAGCCCCAGCATTTT.

The rearrangement links TRBV19 to TRBJ2-7; D is undetermined. Trimming removed 10 bases at V and 2 bases at J, with 12 bases between. CDR1 LNHDA and CDR2 SQIVND come from the germline V gene (reference sequence). CDR3 length: 12 residues. The CDR3 coding sequence is TGTGCCACCCTGACTCCAGCCTACGAGCAGTACTTC. Protein sequence: CATLTPAYEQYF.

This chain connects TRBV28 to TRBJ1-1, with D unresolved. Germline-derived CDR1 and CDR2 are MDHEN and SYDVKM. The V end was cut by 10 bases, the J end by 1 base, with 13 bases between. The CDR3 runs 13 residues. In nucleotides, the CDR3 is TGTGCCACCATACTGCGGGGGAACACTGAAGCTTTCTTT. Translating it yields CATILRGNTEAFF.

J is TRBJ2-2 and V is TRBV13, with a weak D call TRBD1 (5 bases). Germline-derived CDR1 and CDR2 are PRHDT and FYEKMQ (reference sequence). This CDR3 has 15 amino acids. Trimming pared 2 bases from V and 6 bases from J, leaving 13 bases between. The chain's CDR3 is CASSLLQGLAGELFF. The CDR3, as DNA: TGTGCCAGCAGCTTACTCCAGGGATTGGCCGGGGAGCTGTTTTTT.

The CDR3 DNA follows: TGTGCCAGCAGCTTGGGAGGGGGAGTGGATACGCAGTATTTT. Protein product: CASSLGGGVDTQYF. The chain combines TRBV5-5 with TRBJ2-3; tentative D call: TRBD1 (6 bases). The V end lost 0 bases, the J end lost 6 bases, and 11 bases lay between the germline ends. This CDR3 has 14 residues. CDR1 and CDR2 (germline): SGHKS, YYEKEE (reference sequence).

V gene TRBV28 combines with J gene TRBJ1-1, with TRBD1 identical over 7 bases. The CDR3 extends over 12 amino acids. V lost 8 bases and J lost 4; bases outside the gene matches: 4. Germline CDR1 is MDHEN and CDR2 is SYDVKM. The CDR3 region is CASLTGITEAFF. The DNA for the CDR3 is TGTGCCAGCCTGACAGGGATCACTGAAGCTTTCTTT.

This clone showed up just a few times. This sequence joins TRBV7-9 and TRBJ1-1, with TRBD1 identical over 8 bases. This CDR3 has 14 amino acids. Germline V CDR1 and CDR2: SEHNR, FQNEAQ (reference sequence). Germline trimming cut 5 bases from V and 5 bases from J; bases unmatched to any gene: 7. CDR3 sequence: CASSQTGAGTEAFF. The DNA of the CDR3 is TGTGCCAGCAGCCAGACAGGGGCGGGTACTGAAGCTTTCTTT.

V is TRBV7-9 and J is TRBJ2-7, with TRBD2 as a possible D gene (6 bases). The germline gives CDR1 SEHNR, CDR2 FQNEAQ (reference sequence). The CDR3 sequence is 16 residues long. V lost 0 bases and J lost 6, with 18 bases in between. The CDR3 nucleotides are TGTGCCAGCAGCTTAGCGAGTCTGGGGGGTTCATCCGAGCAGTACTTC. Translation gives CASSLASLGGSSEQYF.

This chain links TRBV7-3 with TRBJ2-1, with TRBD1 matching 9 bases. Trimming at V came to 5 bases and at J to 3 bases, leaving 5 bases not matched to a gene. The CDR3 contains 15 residues. Per germline, CDR1 SGHTA and CDR2 FQGTGA. The DNA of the CDR3 is TGTGCCAGCAGCCGTCCGGGACAGGGCTACAATGAGCAGTTCTTC. Translation gives CASSRPGQGYNEQFF.

This chain links TRBV28 with TRBJ2-3, with D uncertain. The CDR3 sequence is 14 residues long. In germline, CDR1 is MDHEN, CDR2 SYDVKM. V lost 2 bases to trimming and J lost 0 bases, with 6 bases between them. The CDR3 coding sequence is TGTGCCAGCAGTTTAACAGCTAGCACAGATACGCAGTATTTT. It is translated as CASSLTASTDTQYF.

The V gene is TRBV27, the J gene TRBJ1-2, with TRBD1 identical over 7 bases. CDR3 length equals 15 residues. The V gene end was trimmed by 5 bases and the J gene end by 0 bases; junction bases not matched to a gene: 6. The V gene's germline CDR1 is MNHEY and CDR2 SMNVEV (reference sequence). In DNA form, the CDR3 reads TGTGCCAGCAGTCCGACAGGGAAAGCTAACTATGGCTACACCTTC. This codes for CASSPTGKANYGYTF.